The text below deals with one T cell receptor beta chain. CDR1 and CDR2 (germline): MNHNY, SVGAGI (reference sequence). CDR3 length: 14 residues. The V end lost 4 bases, the J end lost 4 bases, and 10 bases lay between the germline ends. The entry originates in a study of cytomegalovirus exposure and HLA in healthy donors. Amplification used 60 Vbeta primers and 13 Jbeta primers. Assay: immunoSEQ multiplex PCR; the TCRdb copy retains only in-frame clones and omits some. The profile covers about 160,000 clones, with 65% to 90% appearing a single time and 1.5% to 2% taken by the ten largest. This chain links TRBV6-6 with TRBJ2-2; no clear D. The sequence derives from a woman under 30 in good health and CMV-seronegative. Sequencing was done on a sample of PBMCs. The CDR3, as DNA: TGTGCCAGCAGTTCCCCGCCTAGCACCGGGGAGCTGTTTTTT. It codes for CASSSPPSTGELFF.